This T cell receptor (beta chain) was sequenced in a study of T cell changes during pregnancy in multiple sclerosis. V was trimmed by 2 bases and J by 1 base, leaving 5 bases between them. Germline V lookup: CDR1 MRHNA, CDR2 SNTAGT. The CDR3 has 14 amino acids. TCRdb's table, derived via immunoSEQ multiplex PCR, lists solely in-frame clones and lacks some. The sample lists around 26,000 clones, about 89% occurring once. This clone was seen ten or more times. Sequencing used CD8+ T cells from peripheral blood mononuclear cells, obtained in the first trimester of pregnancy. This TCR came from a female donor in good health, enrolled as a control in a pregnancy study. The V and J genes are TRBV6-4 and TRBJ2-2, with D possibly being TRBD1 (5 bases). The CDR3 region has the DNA TGTGCCAGCAGTGACGGACAGAACACCGGGGAGCTGTTTTTT. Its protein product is CASSDGQNTGELFF.